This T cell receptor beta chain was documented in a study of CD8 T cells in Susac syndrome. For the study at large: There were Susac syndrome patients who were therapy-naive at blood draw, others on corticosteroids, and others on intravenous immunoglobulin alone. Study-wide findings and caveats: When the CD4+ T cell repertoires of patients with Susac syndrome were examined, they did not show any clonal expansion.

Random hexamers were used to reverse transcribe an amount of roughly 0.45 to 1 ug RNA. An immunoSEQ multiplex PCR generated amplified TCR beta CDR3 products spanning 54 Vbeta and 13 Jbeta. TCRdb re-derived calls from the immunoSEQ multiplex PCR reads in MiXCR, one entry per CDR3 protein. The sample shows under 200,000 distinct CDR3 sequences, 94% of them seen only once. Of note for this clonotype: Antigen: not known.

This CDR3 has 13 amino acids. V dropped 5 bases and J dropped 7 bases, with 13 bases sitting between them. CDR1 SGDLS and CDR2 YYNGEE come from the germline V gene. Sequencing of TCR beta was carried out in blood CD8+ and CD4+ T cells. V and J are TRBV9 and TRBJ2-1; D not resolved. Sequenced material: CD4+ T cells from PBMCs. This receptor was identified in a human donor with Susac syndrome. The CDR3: CASSAQLVNEQFF. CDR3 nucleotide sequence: TGTGCCAGCAGTGCCCAGTTGGTGAATGAGCAGTTCTTC.